This T cell receptor (beta chain) was documented in a study of blood T cell repertoires in COVID-19. Study background: Italy, Spain and the United States were the sources of the convalescent and acute COVID-19 samples.

In terms of age and location, participants ranged from roughly 18 to 100 years and lived in fewer than 30 US areas. Original processing notes: The authors estimated nucleated cell counts from reference gene primer amplification. This table comes from immunoSEQ multiplex PCR, and its TCRdb copy is limited to in-frame clones, with some not included. The D gene and trimming were derived from the DNA, and the V and J assignments and clone size from that table. This table has about 210,000 clones, around 84% appearing once. The V gene's germline CDR1 is PRHDT and CDR2 FYEKMQ (reference sequence). This CDR3 spans 14 amino acids. V trimming: 5 bases; J trimming: 3 bases; junction bases outside the gene matches: 5.

Sample: PBMCs or T cells enriched from blood (not recorded which). This clonotype was sampled from a man aged 30-40 years with acute COVID-19. The rearrangement links TRBV13 to TRBJ2-7; 9 nucleotides align to TRBD1. As DNA, the CDR3 is TGTGCCAGCAGCCAGAGGACAGGGGTCTACGAGCAGTACTTC. Amino acids: CASSQRTGVYEQYF.